The clone carrying this TCR beta chain was seen just once. Its matching antigen is unknown. The data were taken from a study of brain T cells in children with intractable seizures. The sequenced cases were selected for having the highest brain T cell transcript signatures. Patients received at least one anti-epileptic drug before surgery. Study findings and constraints: Viral specificity was inferred only from CDR3 similarity; HCMV serostatus was unknown. Pre- and post-surgery blood differed in depth, so pre-surgery absences may be undersampling.

Produced via immunoSEQ multiplex PCR; TCRdb's table is partial and in-frame only. The table lists some 20,000 clones, approximately 94% of them singletons. The source material was peripheral blood, sampled at surgery. The receptor's source is a boy younger than 18 with focal cortical dysplasia and intractable seizures.

CDR3 sequence (DNA): TGTGCCAGCAGCCGAGGGACAAGCCACACTGAAGCTTTCTTT. Translated: CASSRGTSHTEAFF. The rearrangement uses TRBV3-1 (or the pseudogene TRBV3-2) and TRBJ1-1; a possible D gene is TRBD1 (6 bases). The length of the CDR3 is 14 residues. Trimming stripped 4 bases from V and 3 bases from J, with 12 bases between. Germline V gene lookup returns CDR1 LGHDT and CDR2 YNNKEL (reference sequence).